The 26 T cell receptor beta chains reported below all come from one sample, sequenced in a study of Graves' ophthalmopathy and Graves' hyperthyroidism. RNA transcripts were the template, and TCR beta CDR3 regions were amplified from them. Following a first-round RT-PCR that used HTBI primers, a second-round multiplex PCR was carried out. TCRdb passed the multiplex PCR reads through MiXCR, listing each CDR3 protein once. This repertoire shows just over 600,000 distinct CDR3 sequences, roughly 20% found once; its top ten account for about 6.6%. Material: peripheral blood. The receptors come from a woman aged 18 to 35 with stable Graves' hyperthyroidism. Some clones in this sample may be carry-over from other donors' samples.

This clonotype has ten or more counts. This chain joins TRBV9 and TRBJ2-2; D is unclear. The CDR3 is made up of 13 amino acids. The ends were cut back, 0 bases at V and 5 bases at J, with 5 bases in the middle. The germline V gene has CDR1 SGDLS and CDR2 YYNGEE. The CDR3 DNA is TGTGCCAGCAGCGTAGCCATGACCGGGGAGCTGTTTTTT. Protein sequence: CASSVAMTGELFF.

V usage is TRBV12-3 or TRBV12-4 and J usage is TRBJ1-6, with 7 bases identical to TRBD1. Losses at the gene ends were 6 bases for V and 7 bases for J; bases not matched to a gene: 9. The CDR3 has 15 residues. CDR3 protein: CASRERTGANSPLHF. For the CDR3, the DNA is TGTGCCAGCAGAGAGAGGACAGGCGCCAATTCACCCCTCCACTTT.

The gene calls are TRBV12-3 or TRBV12-4 and TRBJ1-1, with a possible D match to TRBD1 (5 bases). The CDR3 contains 13 residues. V lost 1 base, J lost 11 bases, and 14 bases lay in between. In DNA, the CDR3 is TGTGCCAGCAGTTTAGGGGGCAGAAGGTTCGCTTTCTTT. As protein: CASSLGGRRFAFF.

The chain joins TRBV11-2 to TRBJ2-2; 7 positions match TRBD2. The V segment lost 5 bases and the J segment 1 base; nucleotides outside the gene matches: 7. CDR1 SGHAT and CDR2 FQNNGV come from the germline V gene. This CDR3 is built from 16 residues. Written as DNA, the CDR3 is TGTGCCAGCAGCCCCTCTCGGGGGGAGAACACCGGGGAGCTGTTTTTT. This gives the protein CASSPSRGENTGELFF.

Ten or more counts support this clonotype. The chain links TRBV28 to TRBJ2-7; possible D gene TRBD1, 5 bases. Trimming removed 3 bases at V and 5 bases at J, with 14 bases between. CDR1 is MDHEN, CDR2 SYDVKM, per germline. The CDR3 loop spans 14 amino acids. The CDR3 loop reads CASSFFDWGDEQYF. The CDR3 DNA sequence: TGTGCCAGCAGTTTCTTCGACTGGGGCGACGAGCAGTACTTC.

The chain recombines TRBV4-3 with TRBJ1-1; 7 bases are shared with TRBD1. Germline CDR1 and CDR2: LGHNA and YSLEER. Unmatched junction bases numbered 5, after V lost 0 bases and J lost 7 bases. The CDR3 covers 14 residues. In DNA form, the CDR3 reads TGCGCCAGCAGCCAAGAAGGGACAGCCAGTGAAGCTTTCTTT. Residues: CASSQEGTASEAFF.

The V call is TRBV5-1, the J call TRBJ2-7; no definite D call. The length of the CDR3 is 15 residues. V lost 4 bases, J lost 0 bases, and 14 bases lay in between. Germline V gene data show CDR1 as SGHRS and CDR2 as YFSETQ. CDR3 nucleotides: TGCGCCAGCAGCCCTGACACGTTAGCCTCCTACGAGCAGTACTTC. This translates into CASSPDTLASYEQYF.

This chain connects TRBV10-3 to TRBJ1-5; 7 bases fit TRBD1. Germline V lookup: CDR1 ENHRY, CDR2 SYGVKD. The CDR3 spans 15 residues. Germline trimming cut 6 bases from V and 3 bases from J; bases unmatched to any gene: 8. The CDR3 coding sequence is TGTGCCATCAGCCCTGGACAGGTGGACAATCAGCCCCAGCATTTT. This codes for CAISPGQVDNQPQHF.

The table lists this clonotype with many counts. This chain joins TRBV5-1 and TRBJ1-1, with D uncertain. This CDR3 is built from 14 residues. The germline V gene encodes CDR1 SGHRS and CDR2 YFSETQ. V lost 1 base to trimming and J lost 5 bases, with 12 bases between them. CDR3 coding DNA: TGCGCCAGCAGCTTGCAGCTCATGGGGACTGAAGCTTTCTTT. This translates into CASSLQLMGTEAFF.

There are many counts of this clonotype. The CDR3 nucleotides read TGTGCCAGCAGTCCCCCCGGGACAGATATGGGCTACGAGCAGTACTTC. It codes for CASSPPGTDMGYEQYF. V is TRBV28 and J is TRBJ2-7; 7 bases match TRBD1. The CDR3 spans 16 residues. Germline-derived CDR1 and CDR2 are MDHEN and SYDVKM. V trimming: 5 bases; J trimming: 3 bases; junction bases outside the gene matches: 13.

This clonotype came up many times. The V and J genes are TRBV29-1 and TRBJ1-3; no reliable D call. The germline V gene encodes CDR1 SQVTM and CDR2 ANQGSEA. With 3 bases removed from V and 0 bases from J, the gap between germline ends came to 9 bases. This CDR3 is built from 14 residues. CDR3 nucleotides: TGCAGCGTTGACCCAGGAAGCTCTGGAAACACCATATATTTT. This gives the protein CSVDPGSSGNTIYF.

At least ten counts were recorded for this clonotype. The rearrangement uses TRBV27 and TRBJ1-1; possible D gene TRBD1, 5 bases. V was shortened by 0 bases and J by 1 base, with 9 bases between the two germline ends. Germline V gene data show CDR1 as MNHEY and CDR2 as SMNVEV (reference sequence). The CDR3 consists of 15 residues. DNA of the CDR3: TGTGCCAGCAGTTTATCATGGGGCGCGAACACTGAAGCTTTCTTT. It is translated as CASSLSWGANTEAFF.

This clonotype was seen many times. The gene calls are TRBV20-1 and TRBJ2-5; 10 bases are shared with TRBD1. This CDR3 is built from 14 residues. Unmatched junction bases numbered 5, after V lost 2 bases and J lost 5 bases. CDR1 is DFQATT and CDR2 is SNEGSKA in the germline V gene (reference sequence). CDR3 residues: CSARTDRGSETQYF. The CDR3 DNA is TGCAGTGCTAGAACGGACAGGGGGTCGGAGACCCAGTACTTC.

The table lists this clonotype with many counts. The CDR3 reads CSASPAGEWQETQYF. CDR3 nucleotides: TGCAGTGCTAGCCCCGCGGGGGAGTGGCAAGAGACCCAGTACTTC. The chain has TRBV20-1 and TRBJ2-5, with 7 bases lining up with TRBD2. Germline-derived CDR1 and CDR2 are DFQATT and SNEGSKA (reference sequence). The CDR3 loop spans 15 amino acids. The ends lost 3 bases at V and 2 bases at J; junction bases unmatched: 9.

This clonotype occurred many times. V usage is TRBV6-5 and J usage is TRBJ2-7, with D perhaps TRBD1 (6 bases). V lost 4 bases to trimming and J lost 2 bases, with 15 bases between them. Germline assignment: CDR1 MNHEY and CDR2 SVGAGI. The CDR3 spans 15 residues. The CDR3 DNA follows: TGTGCCAGCAGTTTGACAGGAGATACGGCCTACGAGCAGTACTTC. Amino acid sequence: CASSLTGDTAYEQYF.

This clonotype was counted many times. The J gene is TRBJ2-5, the V gene TRBV11-3, with 10 bases that match TRBD1. This CDR3 is 19 amino acids long. The germline V gene encodes CDR1 SGHNT and CDR2 YENEEA. With V trimmed by 1 base and J by 1 base, 12 bases remained unmatched. This chain's CDR3 is CASSLVWGGTGVGQETQYF. For the CDR3, the DNA is TGTGCCAGCAGCTTAGTTTGGGGCGGGACAGGGGTCGGCCAAGAGACCCAGTACTTC.

This clonotype was seen at least ten times. At one of its ends the junction is not consistent with the germline gene, which may arise from a read error. This chain connects TRBV6-4 to TRBJ1-2, with TRBD1 identical over 9 bases. This CDR3 has 14 residues. CDR1 and CDR2 (germline): MRHNA, SNTAGT. The CDR3 region has the DNA TGTGCCGGCAGTTACCTGGGACAGGGCTATGGCTACACCTTC. Protein product: CAGSYLGQGYGYTF.

This clonotype has just a few counts. The chain recombines TRBV5-6 with TRBJ1-2; 7 nucleotides match TRBD1. Germline CDR1 and CDR2: SGHDT and YYEEEE. The CDR3 has 14 residues. Germline trimming cut 3 bases from V and 7 bases from J; bases unmatched to any gene: 9. CDR3 in DNA: TGTGCCAGCAGCTCGATACAGGGGTCTGGTGGCTACACCTTC. It codes for CASSSIQGSGGYTF.

Many counts were recorded for this clonotype. The V gene is TRBV2, the J gene TRBJ1-1; D gene uncertain. This CDR3 is built from 14 residues. Germline CDR1 and CDR2: SNHLY and FYNNEI. V lost 2 bases, J lost 3 bases, and 10 bases lay in between. This chain's CDR3 is CASSETTLDTEAFF. CDR3 bases: TGTGCCAGCAGTGAAACGACACTTGACACTGAAGCTTTCTTT.

Worth noting for this clonotype: Because it lacks the conserved phenylalanine or tryptophan at the end, this CDR3 is likely a read error. The chain has TRBV4-2 and TRBJ2-5; the match to TRBD2 covers 8 bases. The CDR3 is made up of 16 amino acids. The germline V gene has CDR1 LGHNA and CDR2 YNFKEQ. The CDR3 region is CASSQGPEAGGESQYY. As DNA, the CDR3 is TGTGCCAGCAGCCAAGGGCCCGAGGCGGGAGGAGAGTCCCAGTACTAC.

At least ten counts were recorded for this clonotype. V gene TRBV12-3 or TRBV12-4 combines with J gene TRBJ2-7; D ambiguous. The V and J ends lost 3 bases and 1 base respectively, with 10 bases between them. This CDR3 comprises 14 residues. The CDR3 loop is CASSLTLPSYEQYF. The CDR3, as DNA: TGTGCCAGCAGTTTGACCCTACCTTCCTACGAGCAGTACTTC.

This clonotype was observed many times. The chain uses TRBV11-2 and TRBJ2-7; D not certain. Trimming shortened V by 8 bases and J by 4 bases, and 12 bases separated the two germline ends. CDR3 length equals 12 residues. Germline CDR1 reads SGHAT; CDR2 reads FQNNGV. The CDR3 DNA reads as TGTGCCAGCGGTCCGGGTGCATACGAGCAGTACTTC. It encodes CASGPGAYEQYF.

This clonotype was detected ten times or more. The chain carries TRBV6-5 and TRBJ1-6, with 9 bases matching TRBD1. This CDR3 spans 15 amino acids. Germline V gene sequence: CDR1 MNHEY, CDR2 SVGAGI. J gave up 6 bases and V 3 bases, and 3 bases lay outside the gene matches. The CDR3: CASSYGTGINSPLHF. CDR3 DNA sequence: TGTGCCAGCAGTTATGGGACAGGGATTAATTCACCCCTCCACTTT.

The gene calls are TRBV7-9 and TRBJ2-7; a weak D match, TRBD1 (6 bases). The CDR3 contains 15 residues. Trimming shortened V by 8 bases and J by 3 bases, and 20 bases separated the two germline ends. CDR1 SEHNR and CDR2 FQNEAQ come from the germline V gene (reference sequence). For the CDR3, the DNA is TGTGCCAGCGGCCCTGGTAGAGGGGGTATCTACGAGCAGTACTTC. This sequence encodes CASGPGRGGIYEQYF.

This clonotype was detected many times. This chain uses TRBV28 with TRBJ1-2, with D possibly matching TRBD1 (6 bases). The CDR3 extends over 12 amino acids. The V end lost 7 bases, the J end lost 2 bases, and 8 bases lay between the germline ends. From germline, CDR1 is MDHEN and CDR2 SYDVKM. The CDR3: CASMDSNYGYTF. DNA of the CDR3: TGTGCCAGCATGGACAGCAACTATGGCTACACCTTC.

This clonotype was seen repeatedly, ten times or more. The chain employs TRBV7-9 and TRBJ1-1; D remains unclear. With 5 bases removed from V and 3 bases from J, the gap between germline ends came to 10 bases. The CDR3 totals 13 residues. CDR1 and CDR2 from the germline V gene are SEHNR and FQNEAQ (reference sequence). The CDR3 loop is CASSEPSYTEAFF. In DNA form, the CDR3 reads TGTGCCAGCAGCGAGCCATCGTACACTGAAGCTTTCTTT.